This paragraph covers one T cell receptor (beta chain) sequence. These data originate in a study of blood T cell repertoires in COVID-19. Overall study: Donors in the United States, Italy and Spain gave samples during acute or convalescent COVID-19. Sample material is recorded as cDNA or gDNA derived from T cells, B-cell-depleted T cells, or PBMCs.

In the study's own analysis: Amplification from reference gene primers served as the basis for estimated nucleated cell counts. Assay used: immunoSEQ multiplex PCR; TCRdb lists only in-frame clones, some missing. That table is the source of V, J and clone size, and D and trimming were worked out from the DNA. Here the sample spans about 240,000 clones, 88% being singletons. This TCR came from a woman between 40 and 55 years old who had recovered from COVID-19. Material for sequencing was peripheral blood.

CDR3 region: CASGTGKRGYTF. The CDR3 DNA follows: TGTGCCAGCGGAACAGGGAAACGTGGCTACACCTTC. The rearrangement joins TRBV28 to TRBJ1-2, with TRBD1 as a possible D gene (6 bases). This CDR3 comprises 12 residues. Trimming removed 8 bases from V and 7 bases from J, with 14 bases in between. Germline V CDR1 and CDR2: MDHEN, SYDVKM.